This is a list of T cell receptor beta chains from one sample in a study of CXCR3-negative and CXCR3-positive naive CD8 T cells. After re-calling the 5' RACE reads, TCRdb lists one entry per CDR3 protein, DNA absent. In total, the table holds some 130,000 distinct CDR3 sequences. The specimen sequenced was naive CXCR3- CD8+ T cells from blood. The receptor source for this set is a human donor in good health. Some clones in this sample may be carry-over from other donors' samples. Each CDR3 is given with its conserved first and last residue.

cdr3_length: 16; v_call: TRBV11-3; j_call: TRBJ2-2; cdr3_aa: CASSKRGAEYTGELFF
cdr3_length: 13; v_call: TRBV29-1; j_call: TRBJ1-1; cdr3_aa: CSVDWTPNTEAFF
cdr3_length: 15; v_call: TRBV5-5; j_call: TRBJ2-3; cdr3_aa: CASSPGTSGTDTQYF
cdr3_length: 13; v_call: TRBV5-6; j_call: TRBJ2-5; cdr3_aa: CASSLVGKETQYF
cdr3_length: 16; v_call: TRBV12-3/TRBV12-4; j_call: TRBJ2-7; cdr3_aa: CASSPRTSGPSYEQYF
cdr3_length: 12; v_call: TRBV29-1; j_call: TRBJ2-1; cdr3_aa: CSGDAGVNEQFF
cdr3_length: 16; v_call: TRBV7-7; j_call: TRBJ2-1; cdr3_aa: CASSLYSAGAYNEQFF
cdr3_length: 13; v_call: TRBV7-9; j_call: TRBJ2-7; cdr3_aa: CASRETGGYEQYF
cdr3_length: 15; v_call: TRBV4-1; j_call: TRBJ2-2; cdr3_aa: CASNQLAGEVGELFF
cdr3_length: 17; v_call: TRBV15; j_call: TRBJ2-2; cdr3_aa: CATSPRRSSGDTGELFF
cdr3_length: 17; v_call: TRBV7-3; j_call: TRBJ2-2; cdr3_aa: CASSPNWTSGNTGELFF
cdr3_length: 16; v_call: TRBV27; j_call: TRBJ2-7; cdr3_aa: CASSLSGLAGIYEQYF
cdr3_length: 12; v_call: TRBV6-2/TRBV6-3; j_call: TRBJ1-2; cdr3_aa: CASSSTGQGYTF
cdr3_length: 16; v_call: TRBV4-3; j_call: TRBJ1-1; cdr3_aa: CASSQEWGARDTEAFF
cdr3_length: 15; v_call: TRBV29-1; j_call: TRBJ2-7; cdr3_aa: CSVEDTASAYYEQYF
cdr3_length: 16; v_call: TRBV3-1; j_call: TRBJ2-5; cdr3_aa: CASSQDQGLARGTQYF
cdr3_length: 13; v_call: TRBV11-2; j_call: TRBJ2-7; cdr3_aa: CASSSFAGYEQYF
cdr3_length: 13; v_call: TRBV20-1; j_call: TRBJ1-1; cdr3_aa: CSAAGQHDTEAFF
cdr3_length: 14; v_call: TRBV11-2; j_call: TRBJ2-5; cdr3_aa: CASSSGGEGETQYF
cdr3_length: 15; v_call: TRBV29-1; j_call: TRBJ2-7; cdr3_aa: CSVEDPKGTSGEQYF
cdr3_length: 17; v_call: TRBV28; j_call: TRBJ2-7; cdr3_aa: CASSFRIILAGGHEQYF
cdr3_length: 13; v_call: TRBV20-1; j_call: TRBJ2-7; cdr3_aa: CSATSGQGYEQYF
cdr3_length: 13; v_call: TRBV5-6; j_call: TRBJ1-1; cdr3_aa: CASSLSSGTEAFF
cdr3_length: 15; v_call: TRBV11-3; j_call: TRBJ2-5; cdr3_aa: CASSPGGAEEETQYF
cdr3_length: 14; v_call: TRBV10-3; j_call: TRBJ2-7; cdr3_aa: CAIKPGQGGHEQYF
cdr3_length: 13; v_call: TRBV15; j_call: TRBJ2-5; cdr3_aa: CATSSTRRETQYF
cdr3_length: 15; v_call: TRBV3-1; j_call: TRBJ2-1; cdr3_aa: CASSHATAWNNEQFF
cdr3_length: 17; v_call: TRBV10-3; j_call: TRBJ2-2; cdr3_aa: CAISELLEEENTGELFF
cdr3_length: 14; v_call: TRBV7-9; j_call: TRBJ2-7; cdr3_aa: CASSDRQGFDEQYF
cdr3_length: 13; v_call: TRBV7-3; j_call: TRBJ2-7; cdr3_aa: CASSPAGWYEQYF
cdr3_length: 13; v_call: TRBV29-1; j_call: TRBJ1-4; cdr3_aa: CSVEGREGEKLFF
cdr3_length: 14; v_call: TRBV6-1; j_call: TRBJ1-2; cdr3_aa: CASSEGWVIDGYTF
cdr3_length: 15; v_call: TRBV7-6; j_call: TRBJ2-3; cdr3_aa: CASSLVREGGDTQYF
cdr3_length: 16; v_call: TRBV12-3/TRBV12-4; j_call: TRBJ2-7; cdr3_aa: CASRGFSGQGVDEQYF
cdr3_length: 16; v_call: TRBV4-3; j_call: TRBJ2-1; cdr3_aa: CASSQDRGDTYNEQFF
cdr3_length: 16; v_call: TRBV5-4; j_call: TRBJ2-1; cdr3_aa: CASSFMGQGTTDEQFF
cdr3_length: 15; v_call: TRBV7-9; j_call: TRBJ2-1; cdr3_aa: CATSREGGGTDEQFF
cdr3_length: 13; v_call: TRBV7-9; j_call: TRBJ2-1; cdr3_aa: CASSLDVGNEQFF
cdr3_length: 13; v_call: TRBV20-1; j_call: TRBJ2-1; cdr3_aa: CSALAGGPYEQFF
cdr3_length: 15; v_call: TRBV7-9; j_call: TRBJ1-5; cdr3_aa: CASSPLTGRDQPQHF
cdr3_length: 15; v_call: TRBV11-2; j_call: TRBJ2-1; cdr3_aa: CASSLDTSLPPEQFF
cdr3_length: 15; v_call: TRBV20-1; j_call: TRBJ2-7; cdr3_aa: CSARLAGGLTYEQYF
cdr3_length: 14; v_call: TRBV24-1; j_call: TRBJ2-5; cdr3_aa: CATSELDSQETQYF
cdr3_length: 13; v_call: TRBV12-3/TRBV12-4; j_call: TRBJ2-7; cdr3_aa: CASTAGVGYEQYF
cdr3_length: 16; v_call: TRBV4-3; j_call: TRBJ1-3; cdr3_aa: CASSHGTGNSGNTIYF